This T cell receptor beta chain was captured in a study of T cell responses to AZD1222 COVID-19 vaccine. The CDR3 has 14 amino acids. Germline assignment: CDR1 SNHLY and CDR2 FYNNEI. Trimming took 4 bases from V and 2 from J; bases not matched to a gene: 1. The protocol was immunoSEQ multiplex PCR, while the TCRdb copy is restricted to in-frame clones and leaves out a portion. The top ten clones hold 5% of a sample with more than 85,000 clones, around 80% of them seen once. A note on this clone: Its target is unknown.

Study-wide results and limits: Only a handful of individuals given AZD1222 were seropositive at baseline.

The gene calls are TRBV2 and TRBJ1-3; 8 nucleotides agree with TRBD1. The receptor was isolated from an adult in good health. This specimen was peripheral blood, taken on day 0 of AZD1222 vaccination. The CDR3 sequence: CASSVDRAGNTIYF. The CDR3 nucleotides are TGTGCCAGCAGTGTGGACAGGGCTGGAAACACCATATATTTT.